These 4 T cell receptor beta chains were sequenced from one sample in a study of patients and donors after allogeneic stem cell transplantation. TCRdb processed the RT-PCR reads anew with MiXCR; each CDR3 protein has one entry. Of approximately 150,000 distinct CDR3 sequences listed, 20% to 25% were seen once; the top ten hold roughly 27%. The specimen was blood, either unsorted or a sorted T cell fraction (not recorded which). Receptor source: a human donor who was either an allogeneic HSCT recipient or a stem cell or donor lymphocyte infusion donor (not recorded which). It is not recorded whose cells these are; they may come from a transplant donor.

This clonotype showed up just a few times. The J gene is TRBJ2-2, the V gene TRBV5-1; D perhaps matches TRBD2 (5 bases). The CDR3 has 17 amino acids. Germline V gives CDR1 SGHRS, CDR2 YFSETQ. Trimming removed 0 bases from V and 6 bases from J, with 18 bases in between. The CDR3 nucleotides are TGCGCCAGCAGCTTGGTAGGGAGAAGGTACGGCCCCGGGGAGCTGTTTTTT. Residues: CASSLVGRRYGPGELFF.

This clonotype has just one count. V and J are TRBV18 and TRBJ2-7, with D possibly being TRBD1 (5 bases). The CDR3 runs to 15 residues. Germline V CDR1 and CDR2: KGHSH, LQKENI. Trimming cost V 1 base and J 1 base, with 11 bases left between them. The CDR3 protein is CASSPQAGRSYEQYF. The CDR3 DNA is TGTGCCAGCTCACCACAGGCAGGGCGTTCCTACGAGCAGTACTTC.

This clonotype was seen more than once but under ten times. The CDR3 region has the DNA TGTGCCAGCACCATAAACAGGATTGGAGAGCAGTTCTTC. Translating it yields CASTINRIGEQFF. The chain has TRBV5-5 and TRBJ2-1; D possibly corresponds to TRBD1 (5 bases). This CDR3 comprises 13 residues. V lost 6 bases to trimming and J lost 10 bases, with 17 bases between them. The V gene's germline CDR1 is SGHKS and CDR2 YYEKEE (reference sequence).

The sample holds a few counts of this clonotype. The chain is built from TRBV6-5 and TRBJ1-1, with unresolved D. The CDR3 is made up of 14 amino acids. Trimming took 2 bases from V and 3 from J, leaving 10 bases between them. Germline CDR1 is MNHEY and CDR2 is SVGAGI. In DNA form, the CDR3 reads TGTGCCAGCAGTTACGGAAAGTCTTACACTGAAGCTTTCTTT. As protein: CASSYGKSYTEAFF.